This TCR beta chain was captured by sequencing in a study of T cell responses to AZD1222 COVID-19 vaccine. Study at large: Pooled together were second doses at about 4 or about 12 weeks. General study results and limits: Recipients of two AZD1222 doses showed rising Spike-specific TCR breadth and depth. Just five to seven people given AZD1222 tested seropositive at baseline.

As for this clone: Its antigen is not identified.

The method was immunoSEQ multiplex PCR; TCRdb's version includes in-frame clones alone and lacks a portion of them. The table has about 130,000 clones, approximately 88% seen once. The germline V gene encodes CDR1 LGHDT and CDR2 YNNKEL (reference sequence). With 5 bases clipped from V and 7 bases from J, the junction kept 9 bases outside the gene matches. CDR3 length equals 15 residues. Sequences were derived from peripheral blood, sampled on day 0 of AZD1222 vaccination. The receptor comes from an adult in good health. The chain has TRBV3-1 (or the pseudogene TRBV3-2) and TRBJ2-7; the match to TRBD1 covers 12 bases. CDR3 residues: CASSTRDRGRGEQYF. The DNA of the CDR3 is TGTGCCAGCAGCACAAGGGACAGGGGGCGAGGGGAGCAGTACTTC.